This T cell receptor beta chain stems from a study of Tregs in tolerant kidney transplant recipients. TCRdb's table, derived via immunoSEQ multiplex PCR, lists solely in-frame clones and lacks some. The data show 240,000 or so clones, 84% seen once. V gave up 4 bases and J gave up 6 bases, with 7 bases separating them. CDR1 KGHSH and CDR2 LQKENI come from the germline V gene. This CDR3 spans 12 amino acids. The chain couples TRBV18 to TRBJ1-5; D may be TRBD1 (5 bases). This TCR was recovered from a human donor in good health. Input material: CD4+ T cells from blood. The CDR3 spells CASSLGGQPQHF. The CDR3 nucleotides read TGTGCCAGCTCACTTGGGGGTCAGCCCCAGCATTTT.